These T cell receptor beta chains were read from a single sample in a study of blood T cell repertoires in COVID-19. Generated by immunoSEQ multiplex PCR, the TCRdb table keeps only in-frame clones and is missing some. This table holds just over 250,000 clones, around four fifths found once. Sequenced: PBMCs or T cells enriched from blood (not recorded which). Every receptor here comes from a man in his thirties or forties with acute COVID-19. The CDR3 runs from the conserved cysteine through the conserved F or W. D genes are given only for firm matches. The size field is filled for only some rows; it gives once, few, many or a size class.

>TRBV4-1|TRBD1|NA|TRBJ1-4
TGCGCCAGCAGCCCGCATGGACAGGGCCCTTCCAATGAAAAACTGTTTTTT
CASSPHGQGPSNEKLFF
>TRBV4-1|TRBD1|NA|TRBJ2-2
TGCGCCAGCAGCCCCAAGGGAGACAGGGGGCACACCGGGGAGCTGTTTTTT
CASSPKGDRGHTGELFF
>TRBV7-3|NA|NA|TRBJ1-5
TGTGCCAGCAGCTTAACGACTATAGGGGGTGGACCCCAGCATTTT
CASSLTTIGGGPQHF
>TRBV5-4|TRBD1|NA|TRBJ2-4
TGTGCCAGCAGCTTTAATCAGGACAGGGCACACATTCAGTACTTC
CASSFNQDRAHIQYF
>TRBV6-1|NA|NA|TRBJ1-5
TGTGCCAGCAGTGAAGCCGGGGGTTACAATCAGCCCCAGCATTTT
CASSEAGGYNQPQHF
>TRBV15|TRBD2|NA|TRBJ2-1
TGTGCCACCAGCAGAGTCCAGCGGGGGGACAATGAGCAGTTCTTC
CATSRVQRGDNEQFF
>TRBV5-1|TRBD2|NA|TRBJ2-3
TGCGCCAGCAGCTTGGAGCTAGCGGGGGTGCCAGATACGCAGTATTTT
CASSLELAGVPDTQYF
>TRBV28|NA|NA|TRBJ1-1
TGTGCCAGCAGGTCCGCGGGCATGGACACTGAAGCTTTCTTT
CASRSAGMDTEAFF
>TRBV19|TRBD2|NA|TRBJ2-1
TGTGCCAGTAGTATCGGTTCTAGCGGGAATGCTGAGCAGTTCTTC
CASSIGSSGNAEQFF
>TRBV7-2|NA|NA|TRBJ2-4
TGTGCCAGCAGCTTAGAGGGAGCGCTAGCCAAAAACATTCAGTACTTC
CASSLEGALAKNIQYF
>TRBV19|TRBD1|NA|TRBJ1-1
TGTGCCAGTAGAGGCAGGGGGGAGAACACTGAAGCTTTCTTT
CASRGRGENTEAFF
>TRBV6-2/TRBV6-3|TRBD1|once|TRBJ2-1
TGTGCCAGCAGTTTCCCCGGGACAGGGGCAAATGAGCAGTTCTTC
CASSFPGTGANEQFF
>TRBV19|TRBD1|NA|TRBJ1-1
TGTGCCAGTAGTGAACGGATGGACAGGTCACTCCCAGCTTTCTTT
CASSERMDRSLPAFF
>TRBV10-2|NA|NA|TRBJ1-5
TGCGCCAGCAGCCGGGACAACAATCAGCCCCAGCATTTT
CASSRDNNQPQHF
>TRBV19|TRBD2|NA|TRBJ2-2
TGTGCCAGTAGTTCCTTGCTAGCGGGGGGAACCGGGGAGCTGTTTTTT
CASSSLLAGGTGELFF
>TRBV6-5|TRBD1|NA|TRBJ1-2
TGTGCCAGCAGTTACCGGGCAGGGGGCCCCTATGGCTACACCTTC
CASSYRAGGPYGYTF
>TRBV7-2|TRBD1|NA|TRBJ1-2
TGTGCCAGCAGCACCCGATCCAACAGGGGGCAGGGCTACACCTTC
CASSTRSNRGQGYTF
>TRBV2|NA|NA|TRBJ1-5
TGTGCCACCTCCATGACAGGAGTTAGCAATCAGCCCCAGCATTTT
CATSMTGVSNQPQHF
>TRBV2|NA|NA|TRBJ2-3
TGTGCCAGCCATCGCAGGGTGGGAACAGATACGCAGTATTTT
CASHRRVGTDTQYF
>TRBV3-1/TRBV3-2|NA|NA|TRBJ1-4
TGTGCCAGCAGCCAAAACAGAAATAATGAAAAACTGTTTTTT
CASSQNRNNEKLFF
>TRBV27|TRBD1|NA|TRBJ2-2
TGTGCCAGCAGGGGACAGCCTACAGCGAACACCGGGGAGCTGTTTTTT
CASRGQPTANTGELFF
>TRBV20-1|TRBD2|NA|TRBJ2-1
TGCAGTGCCCCCGGGGTCGGGGGGAAGTTCTTC
CSAPGVGGKFF
>TRBV2|TRBD1|NA|TRBJ2-1
TGTGCCAGCAGAGGGGACAGGGGACGCACCTACAATGAGCAGTTCTTC
CASRGDRGRTYNEQFF
>TRBV28|NA|NA|TRBJ1-6
TGTGCCAGCACCCCCGCAGGGTCCCCTCGCTCCTATAATTCACCCCTCCACTTT
CASTPAGSPRSYNSPLHF
>TRBV5-6|TRBD1|few|TRBJ2-2
TGTGCCAGCAGCCCGGACAGGGGGCTAATCGGGGAGCTGTTTTTT
CASSPDRGLIGELFF
>TRBV7-2|TRBD1|few|TRBJ2-3
TGTGCCAGCAGCCAACACAGGGGTGTAGGCGCAGATACGCAGTATTTT
CASSQHRGVGADTQYF
>TRBV6-5|TRBD2|NA|TRBJ2-1
TGTGCCAGCACCCCGGGACTAGGAAGGTACAGTGAGCAGTTCTTC
CASTPGLGRYSEQFF
>TRBV9|NA|NA|TRBJ1-6
TGTGCCAGCAGCCTAAACGGGGGGCTAAATTCACCCCTCCACTTT
CASSLNGGLNSPLHF
>TRBV29-1|TRBD2|NA|TRBJ2-1
TGCAGCGTGTCAGCGGGAGTGGGGAATGAGCAGTTCTTC
CSVSAGVGNEQFF
>TRBV27|NA|NA|TRBJ1-4
TGTGCCAGTAGAGGTTCGACTAATGAAAAACTGTTTTTT
CASRGSTNEKLFF
>TRBV19|TRBD1|NA|TRBJ1-3
TGTGCCAGTAGTATCGACAGGGGGAGGGGAAACACCATATATTTT
CASSIDRGRGNTIYF
>TRBV18|NA|NA|TRBJ1-1
TGTGCCAGCTCACCCGGGGGTGTAGCTTTCTTT
CASSPGGVAFF
>TRBV5-6|NA|NA|TRBJ1-5
TGTGCCAGCAGCTCACTCAATCAGCCCCAGCATTTT
CASSSLNQPQHF
>TRBV2|NA|NA|TRBJ1-5
TGTGCCAGCAGTGAAATAAGGAGTGTCAGCAATCAGCCCCAGCATTTT
CASSEIRSVSNQPQHF
>TRBV7-2|TRBD1|NA|TRBJ1-1
TGTGCCAGCAGCTCCCAACAGGGGACTGAAGCTTTCTTT
CASSSQQGTEAFF
>TRBV7-6|NA|NA|TRBJ1-3
TGTGCCAGCAGCTTAGAAGTGACAGACTCTGGAAACACCATATATTTT
CASSLEVTDSGNTIYF
>TRBV2|NA|NA|TRBJ1-4
TGTGCCAGCAGAAAAACAGGGCTGCAAACTAATGAAAAACTGTTTTTT
CASRKTGLQTNEKLFF
>TRBV19|TRBD2|NA|TRBJ2-1
TGTGCCAGCCTTGCCACGGCTAGCGGGAACGTGGGTGAGCAGTTCTTC
CASLATASGNVGEQFF
>TRBV6-5|TRBD1|NA|TRBJ1-3
TGTGCCAGCAGTTCGACAGGGACCTCTGGAAACACCATATATTTT
CASSSTGTSGNTIYF
>TRBV15|TRBD2|NA|TRBJ2-1
TGTGCCACCAGCAGAGTAAGGACAGGGTCTAGCGGGGGGGGAGCGGATGAGCAGTTCTTC
CATSRVRTGSSGGGADEQFF
>TRBV9|TRBD1|once|TRBJ1-2
TGTGCCAGCAGCGAGGGGACAGACTATGGCTACACCTTC
CASSEGTDYGYTF
>TRBV18|TRBD2|NA|TRBJ2-1
TGTGCCAGCTCCAAGGGACTAGCGGGGAACAATGAGCAGTTCTTC
CASSKGLAGNNEQFF
>TRBV11-3|NA|once|TRBJ2-1
TGTGCCACTACGGACAGTTTGTACAATGAGCAGTTCTTC
CATTDSLYNEQFF
>TRBV7-8|TRBD1|NA|TRBJ1-2
TGTGCCAGCAGCGATTTGCCCACCGGGACAGGGGTCTATGGCTACACCTTC
CASSDLPTGTGVYGYTF
>TRBV5-8|NA|NA|TRBJ2-3
TGTGCCAGCAGCTTGGTCGGACGGGACACAGATACGCAGTATTTT
CASSLVGRDTDTQYF
>TRBV5-6|TRBD1|NA|TRBJ1-1
TGTGCCAGCAGCGCTACAAACAGGGGGCTCCCTGAAGCTTTCTTT
CASSATNRGLPEAFF
>TRBV6-2/TRBV6-3|NA|NA|TRBJ2-1
TGTGCCAGCAGCCCCACCGGGAGCTCCTACAATGAGCAGTTCTTC
CASSPTGSSYNEQFF
>TRBV5-1|TRBD1|NA|TRBJ1-1
TGTGCCAGCAGCCCCCAAACAGGGGTGAACACTGAAGCTTTCTTT
CASSPQTGVNTEAFF
>TRBV7-9|TRBD1|few|TRBJ2-2
TGTGCCAGCAGCTCACTGGGACAGGGTCTTAACACCGGGGAGCTGTTTTTT
CASSSLGQGLNTGELFF
>TRBV19|TRBD1|NA|TRBJ1-2
TGTGCCAGTACCCAGGGGGACTATGGCTACACCTTC
CASTQGDYGYTF
>TRBV3-1/TRBV3-2|NA|few|TRBJ2-2
TGTGCCAGCAGCTCCCGGGCCCCCAGGGGCACCGGGGAGCTGTTTTTT
CASSSRAPRGTGELFF
>TRBV19|TRBD2|once|TRBJ2-1
TGTGCCAGTAGTATAGGGGGCGGGAGAGCGAATGAGCAGTTCTTC
CASSIGGGRANEQFF
>TRBV9|NA|NA|TRBJ1-3
TGTGCCAGCAGCGCAAGACCAGGGGGAAACACCATATATTTT
CASSARPGGNTIYF
>TRBV14|NA|NA|TRBJ2-4
TGTGCCAGCAGCCAAACGGGGAACATTCAGTACTTC
CASSQTGNIQYF